This TCR beta chain was recorded in a study of CD8+ T cells in alopecia areata. Study-level findings and limits: Compared with normal scalp, lesional scalp had higher clonality and more expanded CD8+ clones.

This CDR3 has 21 amino acids. RNA extraction and reverse transcription yielded cDNA as sequencing template. Repertoires were generated with immunoSEQ multiplex PCR, while TCRdb's copy carries only in-frame clones and drops some. The repertoire consists of 100,000 to 130,000 clones, with approximately 59% occurring once and the leading ten covering 20% to 25%. This clone was counted between two and nine times. The antigen is unknown. The material sequenced was CD8+ T cells sorted from blood. This chain connects TRBV1 to TRBJ2-4; the table's D call, TRBD1, was not checked against the DNA. TRBV1 is tagged as a pseudogene. The origin of this receptor is a human donor in good health. CDR3 DNA: TGCACCAGCAGCCAAGATGGGCCGGGACAGGGGCAAGGGAGAGCCAAAAACATTCAGTACTTC. Translated, it gives CTSSQDGPGQGQGRAKNIQYF.